The next 4 T cell receptor beta chains were all read from a single sample in a study of blood T cell repertoires in COVID-19. Sequencing used immunoSEQ multiplex PCR; TCRdb keeps in-frame clones, though not all of them. Counted here are 200,000 or so clones, 70% to 90% occurring once; the ten biggest clones make up around 3.1%. The material sequenced was peripheral blood. These TCRs come from a man between 60 and 75 years old with acute or convalescent COVID-19.

The chain links TRBV5-1 to TRBJ2-7; TRBD1 agrees at 8 bases. The germline V gene has CDR1 SGHRS and CDR2 YFSETQ. The CDR3 is 15 amino acids. Trimming removed 5 bases from V and 0 bases from J; junction bases left unmatched: 7. The CDR3 DNA sequence: TGCGCCAGCAGGCTGGACAGGGACCACTCCTACGAGCAGTACTTC. Protein sequence: CASRLDRDHSYEQYF.

The genes are TRBV19 and TRBJ2-5; the D is unclear. Germline CDR1 and CDR2: LNHDA and SQIVND (reference sequence). CDR3 size: 11 residues. Trimming left V 3 bases short and J 5 bases short, with 4 bases between. Here the CDR3 reads CASSIRETQYF. CDR3 DNA: TGTGCCAGTAGTATTCGGGAGACCCAGTACTTC.

Remarks on this clone: The sample carries other DNA sequences with the same CDR3. The genes are TRBV19 and TRBJ2-5; D might be TRBD2 (6 bases). Germline CDR1 reads LNHDA; CDR2 reads SQIVND (reference sequence). The CDR3 extends over 14 amino acids. The V end lost 3 bases, the J end lost 4 bases, and 12 bases lay between the germline ends. The CDR3 spells CASSIQAEGETQYF. CDR3 DNA sequence: TGTGCCAGTAGTATCCAAGCGGAGGGAGAGACCCAGTACTTC.

V is TRBV7-3 and J is TRBJ2-3; 10 bases line up with TRBD2. Germline CDR1 and CDR2: SGHTA and FQGTGA. J was trimmed by 6 bases and V by 2 bases; bases with no gene match: 5. The CDR3 runs 15 residues. CDR3 coding DNA: TGTGCCAGCAGCTTAGGTCTAGCGGGGGTCGATACGCAGTATTTT. It encodes CASSLGLAGVDTQYF.